One sample yielded the 25 T cell receptor beta chains listed below, sequenced in a study of shared clonotypes between healthy human individuals. Repertoires were generated with immunoSEQ multiplex PCR, while TCRdb's copy carries only in-frame clones and drops some. Altogether about 610,000 clones are present, 97% being singletons, with the ten largest covering 0.057%. Sample: naive CD4+ T cells sorted from blood. The subset is: CD45RA+ positively selected. The receptors come from a woman younger than 45 in good health.

This clone was observed a handful of times. The chain combines TRBV4-2 with TRBJ1-5, with D unclear. V lost 3 bases and J 2 bases, leaving 14 bases between the germline ends. This CDR3 region has 16 residues. The germline V gene has CDR1 LGHNA and CDR2 YNFKEQ. Here the CDR3 DNA reads TGTGCCAGCAGCCACTCCACAGAGAGGGGCAATCAGCCCCAGCATTTT. This gives the protein CASSHSTERGNQPQHF.

The V and J genes are TRBV12-5 and TRBJ1-2; unclear D gene. The CDR3 length is 15 residues. Trimming pared 7 bases from V and 0 bases from J, leaving 15 bases between. From germline, CDR1 is LGHNT and CDR2 FRNRAP. CDR3 in amino acids: CASAFGVTTNYGYTF. The CDR3 DNA reads as TGTGCTAGTGCCTTCGGGGTTACAACTAACTATGGCTACACCTTC.

V gene TRBV11-1 combines with J gene TRBJ2-7, with TRBD1 matching 10 bases. J lost 4 bases, V lost 5 bases, and 8 bases had no gene match. Germline V gene sequence: CDR1 SGHAT, CDR2 FQDESV (reference sequence). This CDR3 region has 15 residues. CDR3 protein: CASSKDRGFTYEQYF. The CDR3 nucleotides are TGTGCCAGCAGCAAGGACAGGGGGTTCACGTACGAGCAGTACTTC.

The chain employs TRBV11-2 and TRBJ2-7, with unresolved D. Germline assignment: CDR1 SGHAT and CDR2 FQNNGV. V lost 1 base and J 3 bases, leaving 13 bases between the germline ends. This CDR3 has 15 residues. CDR3 sequence (DNA): TGTGCCAGCAGCTTAGCCGGCGACTTGGTCTACGAGCAGTACTTC. Translating gives CASSLAGDLVYEQYF.

The chain combines TRBV5-8 with TRBJ1-5, with TRBD1 identical over 7 bases. CDR1 SGHTS and CDR2 YDEGEE come from the germline V gene. The V and J ends lost 4 bases and 0 bases, in that order; junction bases with no gene match: 10. This CDR3 contains 17 residues. The CDR3 region is CASSHRTGVYSNQPQHF. The CDR3 DNA reads as TGTGCCAGCAGCCACCGGACAGGTGTTTATAGCAATCAGCCCCAGCATTTT. The whole variable domain, filled in from reference TRBV5-8 and TRBJ1-5, reads EAGVTQSPTHLIKTRGQQATLRCSPISGHTSVYWYQQALGLGLQFLLWYDEGEERNRGNFPPRFSGRQFPNYSSELNVNALELEDSALYLCASSHRTGVYSNQPQHFGDGTRLSIL.

The chain recombines TRBV5-1 with TRBJ1-5, with no clear D. The CDR3 is 15 amino acids. Trimming took 2 bases from V and 6 from J, leaving 15 bases between them. CDR1 and CDR2 (germline): SGHRS, YFSETQ. The CDR3 nucleotides read TGCGCCAGCAGCTTTACTGGGGAGGCAATTCAGCCCCAGCATTTT. Encoded protein: CASSFTGEAIQPQHF. Complete variable domain (other parts from reference TRBV5-1 and TRBJ1-5): KAGVTQTPRYLIKTRGQQVTLSCSPISGHRSVSWYQQTPGQGLQFLFEYFSETQRNKGNFPGRFSGRQFSNSRSEMNVSTLELGDSALYLCASSFTGEAIQPQHFGDGTRLSIL.

The chain employs TRBV18 and TRBJ2-7; 13 positions match TRBD2. This CDR3 has 15 amino acids. Losses at the gene ends were 3 bases for V and 5 bases for J; bases not matched to a gene: 4. Germline CDR1 reads KGHSH; CDR2 reads LQKENI. The CDR3 nucleotides are TGTGCCAGCTCACCCGCGACTAGCGGGAGGCACGAGCAGTACTTC. Translation: CASSPATSGRHEQYF.

The rearrangement uses TRBV6-6 and TRBJ2-4; D gene uncertain. Germline V lookup: CDR1 MNHNY, CDR2 SVGAGI (reference sequence). The CDR3 covers 14 residues. Between the trimmed V and J ends, which lost 8 bases and 8 bases, there was a span of 19 bases. The CDR3 nucleotides read TGTGCCAGCTCGGATCCGGGCCCGCCGGACATTCAGTACTTC. This codes for CASSDPGPPDIQYF.

As for this clone: At one end the junction does not follow the germline gene, possibly because of a read error. This chain connects TRBV28 to TRBJ1-2; D is ambiguous. The germline V gene encodes CDR1 MDHEN and CDR2 SYDVKM. The CDR3 covers 15 residues. The CDR3 sequence: CASSPSSFGNTRQLF. Written as DNA, the CDR3 is TGTGCCAGCAGTCCATCTTCCTTTGGCAATACGCGTCAGCTCTTC.

V and J are TRBV19 and TRBJ1-1; no clear D. The CDR3 consists of 14 residues. Germline assignment: CDR1 LNHDA and CDR2 SQIVND (reference sequence). V lost 6 bases and J lost 5, with 16 bases in between. The CDR3 DNA follows: TGTGCCAGTAGGCCCCCGGATCAAAGGACTGAAGCTTTCTTT. Translated: CASRPPDQRTEAFF.

J is TRBJ2-7 and V is TRBV21-1; TRBD2, the table's D call, lacks a check against the DNA. TRBV21-1 is marked as a pseudogene. The CDR3 length is 14 residues. The CDR3 loop is CASSKGTAGGEQYF. In DNA form, the CDR3 reads TGTGCCAGCAGCAAAGGGACTGCAGGCGGCGAGCAGTACTTC.

The V and J genes are TRBV6-1 and TRBJ2-2, with D uncertain. Trimming took 0 bases from V and 4 from J, leaving 9 bases between them. Per germline, CDR1 MNHNS and CDR2 SASEGT. CDR3 length: 15 amino acids. Here the CDR3 reads CASSEATASTGELFF. CDR3 coding DNA: TGTGCCAGCAGTGAAGCCACAGCTAGCACCGGGGAGCTGTTTTTT.

The chain couples TRBV5-5 to TRBJ2-7, with D possibly being TRBD1 (7 bases). Trimming stripped 4 bases from V and 3 bases from J, with 17 bases between. There are 15 residues in the CDR3. Germline V gene lookup returns CDR1 SGHKS and CDR2 YYEKEE (reference sequence). The CDR3, as DNA: TGTGCCAGCAGCGTGCTGCGGGACAGCCACTACGAGCAGTACTTC. This gives the protein CASSVLRDSHYEQYF.

The chain is built from TRBV18 and TRBJ2-3; TRBD2 aligns across 10 bases. V was clipped by 3 bases and J by 6 bases; unmatched bases: 9. The CDR3 length is 16 residues. The germline CDR1 and CDR2 sequences are KGHSH and LQKENI. CDR3 loop: CASSPAASGSGDTQYF. The CDR3 bases are TGTGCCAGCTCACCGGCGGCTAGCGGGAGTGGTGATACGCAGTATTTT.

J is TRBJ2-1 and V is TRBV7-8, with 8 bases lining up with TRBD2. The CDR3 is 15 amino acids. Trimming at V came to 1 base and at J to 2 bases, leaving 1 base not matched to a gene. The germline V gene has CDR1 SGHVS and CDR2 FQNEAQ. CDR3 nucleotides: TGTGCCAGCAGCTTAGAAGCGGGAGCCTACAATGAGCAGTTCTTC. It encodes CASSLEAGAYNEQFF.

The genes are TRBV6-6 and TRBJ2-2; perhaps TRBD2 as D (6 bases). In germline, CDR1 is MNHNY, CDR2 SVGAGI (reference sequence). Trimming removed 4 bases at V and 1 base at J, with 13 bases between. The CDR3 spans 16 residues. The CDR3 sequence is CASSLHGTRNTGELFF. The CDR3 region has the DNA TGTGCCAGCAGTTTACACGGGACTCGGAACACCGGGGAGCTGTTTTTT.

The V call is TRBV6-1, the J call TRBJ2-7, with D tentatively TRBD2 (6 bases). Between the trimmed V and J ends, which lost 6 bases and 3 bases, there was a span of 12 bases. Per the germline V gene, CDR1 is MNHNS and CDR2 is SASEGT. There are 13 residues in the CDR3. CDR3 sequence: CASSLANNYEQYF. DNA for the CDR3: TGTGCCAGCAGCCTAGCGAATAACTACGAGCAGTACTTC.

J is TRBJ2-2 and V is TRBV28; D might be TRBD2 (6 bases). The CDR3 sequence is 18 residues long. Looked up from germline, CDR1 is MDHEN and CDR2 is SYDVKM. V lost 1 base to trimming and J lost 3 bases, with 18 bases between them. The CDR3 DNA reads TGTGCCAGCAGTTTATCCATCGGAGGGCTAGCCTACACCGGGGAGCTGTTTTTT. Translation: CASSLSIGGLAYTGELFF.

This chain joins TRBV5-4 and TRBJ2-7; D is perhaps TRBD1 (6 bases). CDR1 is SGHNT, CDR2 YYREEE, per germline (reference sequence). This CDR3 comprises 16 residues. V lost 4 bases and J 4 bases, leaving 21 bases between the germline ends. In DNA form, the CDR3 reads TGTGCCAGCAGCCTTAAAACAGGGTCCAACGTGTACGAGCAGTACTTC. As protein: CASSLKTGSNVYEQYF.

The V and J genes are TRBV29-1 and TRBJ2-1; D is unresolved. V lost 5 bases to trimming and J lost 6 bases, with 8 bases between them. Germline V CDR1 and CDR2: SQVTM, ANQGSEA. There are 11 residues in the CDR3. Written as DNA, the CDR3 is TGCAGCGTTTCCCGGAGCAATGAGCAGTTCTTC. It is translated as CSVSRSNEQFF.

V usage is TRBV7-2 and J usage is TRBJ2-3, with no clear D. Germline CDR1 SGHTA, CDR2 FQGNSA. V was cut by 3 bases and J by 4 bases, with 8 bases left in between. CDR3 length: 13 amino acids. The CDR3 spells CASSLSYSDTQYF. The CDR3 DNA follows: TGTGCCAGCAGCTTGAGCTACTCAGATACGCAGTATTTT.

The chain carries TRBV6-1 and TRBJ2-3, with D tentatively TRBD2 (5 bases). Germline CDR1 and CDR2: MNHNS and SASEGT. V shed 4 bases and J shed 2 bases, with 10 bases lying between them. CDR3 length: 14 residues. CDR3 coding DNA: TGTGCCAGCAGTGCCGGAGCGGACACAGATACGCAGTATTTT. The encoded protein is CASSAGADTDTQYF.

A single count supports this clone. This chain connects TRBV2 to TRBJ2-6; 7 bases are shared with TRBD2. CDR3 length: 18 residues. CDR1 is SNHLY and CDR2 is FYNNEI in the germline V gene. Germline trimming cut 5 bases from V and 1 base from J; bases unmatched to any gene: 11. The CDR3 region is CASSPVGEGTSGANVLTF. CDR3 sequence (DNA): TGTGCCAGCAGTCCGGTGGGGGAGGGTACGTCTGGGGCCAACGTCCTGACTTTC.

This clone was observed a single time. V is TRBV10-3 and J is TRBJ1-5; TRBD1 agrees at 9 bases. Germline V gene data show CDR1 as ENHRY and CDR2 as SYGVKD. This CDR3 region has 13 residues. V dropped 11 bases and J dropped 5; count of bases not matched to a gene: 7. The CDR3 here is CASQGTGHQPQHF. CDR3 coding DNA: TGTGCCTCCCAAGGGACAGGGCATCAGCCCCAGCATTTT.

The chain uses TRBV28 and TRBJ2-7; 8 bases are shared with TRBD2. The CDR3 runs to 14 residues. The V segment lost 6 bases and the J segment 6 bases; nucleotides outside the gene matches: 10. The germline CDR1 and CDR2 sequences are MDHEN and SYDVKM. The CDR3 is CASRERSGSREQYF. The CDR3 bases are TGTGCCAGCAGAGAGAGGAGCGGGAGTCGCGAGCAGTACTTC.